This T cell receptor beta chain appears in the sequencing data of a study of T cell responses to AZD1222 COVID-19 vaccine. As for this clone: What it binds is not known.

Germline V gives CDR1 SGHTA, CDR2 FQGNSA. The CDR3 covers 15 residues. V trimming: 0 bases; J trimming: 4 bases; junction bases outside the gene matches: 4. Assay used: immunoSEQ multiplex PCR; TCRdb lists only in-frame clones, some missing. The sample yields fewer than 140,000 clones, roughly 90% seen once. Findings of the study overall: Baseline seropositives among AZD1222 recipients totaled only 5 to 7.

This chain links TRBV7-2 with TRBJ2-3; 7 nucleotides agree with TRBD2. This receptor was identified in an adult in good health. Specimen: peripheral blood, collected on day 0 of AZD1222 vaccination. The DNA of the CDR3 is TGTGCCAGCAGCTTAGCGGGAGGGAGGGCAGATACGCAGTATTTT. Translating gives CASSLAGGRADTQYF.